This T cell receptor (beta chain) was obtained from a study of OX40 agonist ivuxolimab in advanced cancers. The wider study: Partial responses occurred in three patients (one hepatocellular carcinoma, two cutaneous melanoma).

In its sample, this clone was seen once. Using immunoSEQ multiplex PCR, the repertoire was profiled, and TCRdb retains in-frame clones only, with some absent. This table has fewer than 100,000 clones, about 90% appearing once. The starting material was CD4+ or CD8+ T cells sorted from blood, obtained in a trial of the OX40 agonist ivuxolimab. This clonotype originated in an adult with an advanced solid tumor such as melanoma, head and neck, liver or kidney cancer.

The CDR3: CASSSDGIAGQPQHF. The CDR3 nucleotides read TGCGCCAGCAGCTCAGACGGTATAGCAGGGCAGCCCCAGCATTTT. The J gene is TRBJ1-5, the V gene TRBV5-1, with TRBD1 as a possible D gene (5 bases). Germline loops: CDR1 SGHRS, CDR2 YFSETQ. This CDR3 is 15 amino acids long. Trimming cost V 3 bases and J 7 bases, with 17 bases left between them.